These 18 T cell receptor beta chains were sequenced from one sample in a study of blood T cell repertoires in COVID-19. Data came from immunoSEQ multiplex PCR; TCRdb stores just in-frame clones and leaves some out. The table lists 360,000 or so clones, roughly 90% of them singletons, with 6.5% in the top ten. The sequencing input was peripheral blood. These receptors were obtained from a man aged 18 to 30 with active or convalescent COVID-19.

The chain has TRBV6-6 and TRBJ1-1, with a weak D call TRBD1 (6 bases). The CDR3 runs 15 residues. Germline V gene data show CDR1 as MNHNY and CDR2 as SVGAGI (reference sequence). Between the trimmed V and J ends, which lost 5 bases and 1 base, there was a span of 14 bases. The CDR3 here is CASSSWTASNTEAFF. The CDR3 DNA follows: TGTGCCAGCAGTAGCTGGACAGCATCGAACACTGAAGCTTTCTTT.

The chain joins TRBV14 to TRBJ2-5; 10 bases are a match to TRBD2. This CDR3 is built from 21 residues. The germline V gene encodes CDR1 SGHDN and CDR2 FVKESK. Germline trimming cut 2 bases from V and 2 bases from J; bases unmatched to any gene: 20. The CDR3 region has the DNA TGTGCCAGCAGCCAATACATTTCCCGACTAGCGGGTCGCGGACAACAAGAGACCCAGTACTTC. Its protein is CASSQYISRLAGRGQQETQYF.

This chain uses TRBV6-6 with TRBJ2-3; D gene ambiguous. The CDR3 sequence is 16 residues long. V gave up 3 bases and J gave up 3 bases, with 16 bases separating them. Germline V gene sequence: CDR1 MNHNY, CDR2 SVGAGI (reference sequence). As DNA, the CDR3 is TGTGCCAGCAGTTATGAGCACCCTACGGGTACAGATACGCAGTATTTT. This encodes CASSYEHPTGTDTQYF.

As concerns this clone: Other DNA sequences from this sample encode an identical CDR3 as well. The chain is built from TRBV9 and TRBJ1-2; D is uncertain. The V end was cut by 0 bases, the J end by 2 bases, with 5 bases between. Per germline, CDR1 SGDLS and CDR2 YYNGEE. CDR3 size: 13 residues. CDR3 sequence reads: CASSVAVNYGYTF. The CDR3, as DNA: TGTGCCAGCAGCGTAGCTGTGAACTATGGCTACACCTTC.

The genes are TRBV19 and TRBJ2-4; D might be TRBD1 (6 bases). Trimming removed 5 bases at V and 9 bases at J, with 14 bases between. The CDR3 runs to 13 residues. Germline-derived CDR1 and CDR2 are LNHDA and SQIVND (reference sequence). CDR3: CASSPGAVGIQYF. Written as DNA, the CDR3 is TGTGCCAGTAGTCCAGGGGCCGTTGGCATTCAGTACTTC.

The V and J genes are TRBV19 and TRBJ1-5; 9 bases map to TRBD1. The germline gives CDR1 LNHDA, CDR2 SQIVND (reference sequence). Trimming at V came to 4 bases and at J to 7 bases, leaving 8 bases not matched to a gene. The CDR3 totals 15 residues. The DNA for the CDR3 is TGTGCCAGTAGTAACCTCGGACAGGGGTGGCAGCCCCAGCATTTT. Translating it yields CASSNLGQGWQPQHF.

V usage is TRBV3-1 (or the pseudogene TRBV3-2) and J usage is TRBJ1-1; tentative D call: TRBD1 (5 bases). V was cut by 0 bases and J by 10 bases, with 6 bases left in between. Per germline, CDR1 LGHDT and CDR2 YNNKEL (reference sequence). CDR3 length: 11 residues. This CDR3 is CASSQDGGAFF. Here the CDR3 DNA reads TGTGCCAGCAGCCAAGACGGGGGAGCTTTCTTT.

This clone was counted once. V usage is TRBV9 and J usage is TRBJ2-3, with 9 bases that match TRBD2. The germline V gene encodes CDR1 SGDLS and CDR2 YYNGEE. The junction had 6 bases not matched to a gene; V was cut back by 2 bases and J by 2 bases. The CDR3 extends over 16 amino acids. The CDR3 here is CASSVLAGLHTDTQYF. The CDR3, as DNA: TGTGCCAGCAGCGTCCTAGCGGGGCTCCACACAGATACGCAGTATTTT. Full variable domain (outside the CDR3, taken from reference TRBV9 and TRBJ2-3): DSGVTQTPKHLITATGQRVTLRCSPRSGDLSVYWYQQSLDQGLQFLIQYYNGEERAKGNILERFSAQQFPDLHSELNLSSLELGDSALYFCASSVLAGLHTDTQYFGPGTRLTVL.

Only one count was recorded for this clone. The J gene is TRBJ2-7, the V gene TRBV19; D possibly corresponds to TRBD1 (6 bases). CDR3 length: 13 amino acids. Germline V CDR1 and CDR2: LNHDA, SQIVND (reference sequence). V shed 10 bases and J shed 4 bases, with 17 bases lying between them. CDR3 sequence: CAIPQQGQYEQYF. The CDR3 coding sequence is TGTGCCATCCCACAACAGGGTCAATACGAGCAGTACTTC.

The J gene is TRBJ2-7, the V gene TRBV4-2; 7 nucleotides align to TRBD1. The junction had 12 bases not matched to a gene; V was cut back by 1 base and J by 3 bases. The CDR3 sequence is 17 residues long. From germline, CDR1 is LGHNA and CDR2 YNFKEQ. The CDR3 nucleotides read TGTGCCAGCAGCCAAGGCCCCCGACAGGGTACGATCTACGAGCAGTACTTC. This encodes CASSQGPRQGTIYEQYF.

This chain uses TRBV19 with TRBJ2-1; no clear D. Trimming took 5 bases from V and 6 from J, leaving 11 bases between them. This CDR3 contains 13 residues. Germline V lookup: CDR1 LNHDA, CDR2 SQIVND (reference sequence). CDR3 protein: CASSLKRLNEQFF. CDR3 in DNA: TGTGCCAGTAGTCTGAAGAGACTCAATGAGCAGTTCTTC.

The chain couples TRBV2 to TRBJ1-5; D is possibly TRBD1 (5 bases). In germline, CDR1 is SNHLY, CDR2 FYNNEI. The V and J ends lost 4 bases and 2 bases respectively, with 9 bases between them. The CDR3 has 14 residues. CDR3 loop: CASSAGGGNQPQHF. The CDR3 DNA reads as TGTGCCAGCAGTGCTGGGGGGGGCAATCAGCCCCAGCATTTT.

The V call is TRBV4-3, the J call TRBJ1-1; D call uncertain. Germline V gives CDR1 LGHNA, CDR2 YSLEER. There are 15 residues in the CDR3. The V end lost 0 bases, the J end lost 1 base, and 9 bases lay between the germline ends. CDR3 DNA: TGCGCCAGCAGCCAAGAAGGAAGAGGGAACACTGAAGCTTTCTTT. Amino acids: CASSQEGRGNTEAFF.

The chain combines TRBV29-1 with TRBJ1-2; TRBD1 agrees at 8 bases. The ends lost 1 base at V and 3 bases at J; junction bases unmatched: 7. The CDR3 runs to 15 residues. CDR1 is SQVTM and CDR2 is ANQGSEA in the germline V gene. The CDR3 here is CSVEGPGTGDYGYTF. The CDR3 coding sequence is TGCAGCGTTGAAGGACCCGGGACAGGCGACTATGGCTACACCTTC.

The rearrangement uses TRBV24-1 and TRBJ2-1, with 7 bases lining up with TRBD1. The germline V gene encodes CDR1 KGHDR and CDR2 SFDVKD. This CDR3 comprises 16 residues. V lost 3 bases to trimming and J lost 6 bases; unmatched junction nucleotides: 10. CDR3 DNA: TGTGCCACCAGTGATCCCTGGACAGGAGTTAGCAATGAGCAGTTCTTC. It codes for CATSDPWTGVSNEQFF.

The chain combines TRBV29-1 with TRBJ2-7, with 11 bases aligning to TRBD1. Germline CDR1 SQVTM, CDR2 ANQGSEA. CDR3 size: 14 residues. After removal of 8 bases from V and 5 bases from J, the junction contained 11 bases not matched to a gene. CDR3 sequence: CSTATDRGLHEQYF. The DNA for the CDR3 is TGCAGCACTGCCACGGACAGGGGGCTACACGAGCAGTACTTC.

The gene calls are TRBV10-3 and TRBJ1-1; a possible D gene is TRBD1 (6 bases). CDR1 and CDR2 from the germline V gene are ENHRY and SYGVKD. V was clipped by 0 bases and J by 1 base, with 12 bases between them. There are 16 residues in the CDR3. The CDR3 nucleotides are TGTGCCATCAGTGAGTCTTGGGGGCCTTCGAACACTGAAGCTTTCTTT. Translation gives CAISESWGPSNTEAFF.

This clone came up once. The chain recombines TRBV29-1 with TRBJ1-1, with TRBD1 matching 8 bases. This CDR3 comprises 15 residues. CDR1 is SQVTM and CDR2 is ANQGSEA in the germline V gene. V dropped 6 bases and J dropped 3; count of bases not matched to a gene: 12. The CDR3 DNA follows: TGCAGCGTGAACCAAGCGCAGGGGGCATACACTGAAGCTTTCTTT. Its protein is CSVNQAQGAYTEAFF.